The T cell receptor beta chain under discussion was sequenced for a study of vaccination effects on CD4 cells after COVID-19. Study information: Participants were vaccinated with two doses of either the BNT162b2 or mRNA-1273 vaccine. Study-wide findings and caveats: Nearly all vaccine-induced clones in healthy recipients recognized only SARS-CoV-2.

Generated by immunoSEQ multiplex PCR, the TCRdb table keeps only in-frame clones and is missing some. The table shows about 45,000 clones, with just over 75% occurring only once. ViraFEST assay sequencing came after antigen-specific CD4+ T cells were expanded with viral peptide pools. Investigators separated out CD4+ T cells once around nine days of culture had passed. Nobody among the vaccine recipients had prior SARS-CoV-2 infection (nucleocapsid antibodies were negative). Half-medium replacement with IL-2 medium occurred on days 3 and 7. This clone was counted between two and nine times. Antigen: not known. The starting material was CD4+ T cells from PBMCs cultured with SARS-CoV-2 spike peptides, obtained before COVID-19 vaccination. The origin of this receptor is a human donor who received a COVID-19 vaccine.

The DNA for the CDR3 is TGTGCCAGCAGCACCGGGACAGGGGAGAATCAGCCCCAGCATTTT. Its protein is CASSTGTGENQPQHF. The chain employs TRBV5-5 and TRBJ1-5, with 10 bases aligning to TRBD1. Germline-derived CDR1 and CDR2 are SGHKS and YYEKEE (reference sequence). The V gene end was trimmed by 4 bases and the J gene end by 4 bases; junction bases not matched to a gene: 5. This CDR3 is built from 15 residues.